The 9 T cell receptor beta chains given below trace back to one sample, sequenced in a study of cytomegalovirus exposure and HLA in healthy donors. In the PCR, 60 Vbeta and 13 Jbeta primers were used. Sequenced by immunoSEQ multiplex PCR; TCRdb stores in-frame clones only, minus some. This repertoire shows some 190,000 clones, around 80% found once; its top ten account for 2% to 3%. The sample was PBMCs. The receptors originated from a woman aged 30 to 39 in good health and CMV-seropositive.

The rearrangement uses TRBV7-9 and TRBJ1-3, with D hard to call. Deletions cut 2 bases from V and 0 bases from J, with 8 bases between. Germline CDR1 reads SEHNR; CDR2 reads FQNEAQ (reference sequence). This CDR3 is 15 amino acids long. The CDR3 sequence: CASSLSQASGNTIYF. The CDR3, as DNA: TGTGCCAGCAGCTTAAGCCAGGCCTCTGGAAACACCATATATTTT.

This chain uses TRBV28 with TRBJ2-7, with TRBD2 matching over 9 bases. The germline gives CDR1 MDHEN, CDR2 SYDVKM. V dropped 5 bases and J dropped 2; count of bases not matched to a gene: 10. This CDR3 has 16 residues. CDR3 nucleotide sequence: TGTGCCAGCAGTCCGGTTAGCGGGGGAAGACCCTACGAGCAGTACTTC. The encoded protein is CASSPVSGGRPYEQYF.

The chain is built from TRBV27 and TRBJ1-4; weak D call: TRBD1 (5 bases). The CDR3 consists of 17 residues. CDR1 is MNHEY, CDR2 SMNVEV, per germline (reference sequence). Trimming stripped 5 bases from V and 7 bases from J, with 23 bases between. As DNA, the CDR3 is TGTGCCAGCAGTCCCTTAACAAGACTTTCGCAGGGTGAAAAACTGTTTTTT. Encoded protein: CASSPLTRLSQGEKLFF. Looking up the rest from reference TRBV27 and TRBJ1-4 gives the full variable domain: EAQVTQNPRYLITVTGKKLTVTCSQNMNHEYMSWYRQDPGLGLRQIYYSMNVEVTDKGDVPEGYKVSRKEKRNFPLILESPSPNQTSLYFCASSPLTRLSQGEKLFFGSGTQLSVL.

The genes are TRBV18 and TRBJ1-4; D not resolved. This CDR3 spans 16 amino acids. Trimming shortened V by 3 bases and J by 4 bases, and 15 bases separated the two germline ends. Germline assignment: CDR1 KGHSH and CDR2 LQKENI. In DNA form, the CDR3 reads TGTGCCAGCTCACCGAAGTACGGCAGGCTTAATGAAAAACTGTTTTTT. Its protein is CASSPKYGRLNEKLFF.

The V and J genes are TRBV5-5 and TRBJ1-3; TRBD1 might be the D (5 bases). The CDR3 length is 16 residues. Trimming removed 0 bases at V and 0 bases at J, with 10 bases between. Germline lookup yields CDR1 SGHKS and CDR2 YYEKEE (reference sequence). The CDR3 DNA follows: TGTGCCAGCAGCTTGGCCTATGACAGCTCTGGAAACACCATATATTTT. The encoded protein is CASSLAYDSSGNTIYF.

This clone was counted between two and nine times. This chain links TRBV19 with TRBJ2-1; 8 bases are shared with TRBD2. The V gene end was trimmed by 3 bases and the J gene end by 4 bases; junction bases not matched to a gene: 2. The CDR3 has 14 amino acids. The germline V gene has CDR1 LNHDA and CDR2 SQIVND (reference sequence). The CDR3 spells CASSIRGGYNEQFF. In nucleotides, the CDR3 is TGTGCCAGTAGTATCCGGGGGGGGTACAATGAGCAGTTCTTC. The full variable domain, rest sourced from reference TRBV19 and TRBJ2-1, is DGGITQSPKYLFRKEGQNVTLSCEQNLNHDAMYWYRQDPGQGLRLIYYSQIVNDFQKGDIAEGYSVSREKKESFPLTVTSAQKNPTAFYLCASSIRGGYNEQFFGPGTRLTVL.

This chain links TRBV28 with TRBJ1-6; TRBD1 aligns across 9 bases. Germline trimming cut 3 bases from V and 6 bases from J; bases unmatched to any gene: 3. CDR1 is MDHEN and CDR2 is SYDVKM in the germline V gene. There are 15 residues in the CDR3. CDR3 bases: TGTGCCAGCAGTTTGGGACAGGGTGGTAATTCACCCCTCCACTTT. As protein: CASSLGQGGNSPLHF.

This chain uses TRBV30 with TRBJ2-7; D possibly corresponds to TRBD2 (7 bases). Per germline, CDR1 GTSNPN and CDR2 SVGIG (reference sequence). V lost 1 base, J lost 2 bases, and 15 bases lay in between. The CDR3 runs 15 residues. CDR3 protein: CAWSGLGGGPYEQYF. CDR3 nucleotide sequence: TGTGCCTGGAGTGGGTTGGGAGGGGGGCCCTACGAGCAGTACTTC. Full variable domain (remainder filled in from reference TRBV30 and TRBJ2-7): SQTIHQWPATLVQPVGSPLSLECTVEGTSNPNLYWYRQAAGRGLQLLFYSVGIGQISSEVPQNLSASRPQDRQFILSSKKLLLSDSGFYLCAWSGLGGGPYEQYFGPGTRLTVT.

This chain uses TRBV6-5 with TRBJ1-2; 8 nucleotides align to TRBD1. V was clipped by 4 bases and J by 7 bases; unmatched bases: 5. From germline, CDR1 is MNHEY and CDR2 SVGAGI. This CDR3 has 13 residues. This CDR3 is CASSFRGRGGYTF. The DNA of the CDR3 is TGTGCCAGCAGTTTCAGGGGGCGGGGTGGCTACACCTTC.